The entry below describes one T cell receptor (beta chain). Its antigen is undetermined. These data originate in a study of T cell repertoires in cytomegalovirus infection. Turning to the study itself: Public TCR beta signatures indicated both CMV infection and matching HLA type.

In TCRdb, the reads were re-called with MiXCR into one record per CDR3 protein. The sample includes roughly 500,000 distinct CDR3 sequences, roughly 34% seen only once; the top ten take about a sixth. Notes on the study in general: It was HLA-C-restricted CMV-specific TCR beta clonotypes that dominated the response ex vivo. Using cumulative public TCR beta family frequency, the authors identified those who carried CMV together with the relevant HLA.

The CDR3 contains 16 residues. Germline lookup yields CDR1 LGHNT and CDR2 FRNRAP. V gave up 6 bases and J gave up 6 bases; unmatched junction bases: 8. The source is a human donor in good health (CMV status not recorded). Some clones in this sample may be carry-over from other donors' samples. This sequence joins TRBV12-5 and TRBJ2-1; TRBD2 matches at 13 bases. The sample was cultured PBMCs, taken from culture after CMV antigen stimulation. CDR3 region: CASGTGLAGVGNEQFF. CDR3 DNA sequence: TGTGCTAGTGGCACTGGACTAGCGGGAGTGGGCAATGAGCAGTTCTTC.